The present T cell receptor (beta chain) was sequenced within a study of radiotherapy plus CTLA-4 blockade in lung cancer. Across the whole study: Of all patients, around 19% responded objectively and 25% to 35% showed disease control. Points from the study as a whole: Some TCR clones had been derived from tumors. These clones expanded in peripheral blood after radiotherapy plus ipilimumab. Early blood T cell clone dynamics reportedly forecast response best, with interferon-beta.

The germline V gene has CDR1 MDHEN and CDR2 SYDVKM. CDR3 size: 15 residues. V gave up 6 bases and J gave up 1 base; unmatched junction bases: 6. Of note for this clone: Antigen: not known.

People whose metastatic non-small-cell lung cancer was chemo-refractory got focal radiation along with CTLA-4 blockade by ipilimumab. Produced via immunoSEQ multiplex PCR; TCRdb's table is partial and in-frame only. This table has some 78,000 clones, approximately 86% appearing once. The chain carries TRBV28 and TRBJ2-3; 8 bases align to TRBD2. Here the sequenced sample was peripheral blood, taken from a patient treated with radiotherapy plus ipilimumab. The origin of this receptor is a human donor with non-small cell lung cancer who had stable disease on radiotherapy plus ipilimumab. CDR3 protein: CASRPGGGGTDTQYF. As DNA, the CDR3 is TGTGCCAGCAGGCCGGGAGGGGGGGGCACAGATACGCAGTATTTT.